This T cell receptor beta chain was identified during a study of radiation and T cells in renal cell carcinoma. Overall study findings and caveats: Top tumor clonotypes rose in blood 2 weeks post-radiation, then contracted.

On this clone: What it binds is unknown.

Trimming cost V 10 bases and J 4 bases; bases outside gene matches: 17. Germline lookup yields CDR1 ENHRY and CDR2 SYGVKD. The CDR3 has 16 amino acids. The protocol was immunoSEQ multiplex PCR, while the TCRdb copy is restricted to in-frame clones and leaves out a portion. The sample consists of more than 95,000 clones, about four fifths of them appearing once. Specified time point: blood 2 weeks post-SBRT. Noted treatment: 15 Gy SBRT to primary tumor, nephrectomy 4 weeks later. After SBRT, blood was collected at 2 and 4 weeks, plus baseline. This receptor was identified in a man aged 45-65 years with renal cell carcinoma. Sequenced here: blood, sampled from a patient whose treatment included radiotherapy and nephrectomy. The chain recombines TRBV10-3 with TRBJ2-5; TRBD2 matches at 8 bases. The CDR3 sequence is CASDPGISGEGETQYF. In nucleotides, the CDR3 is TGTGCCAGCGACCCCGGCATTAGCGGGGAGGGAGAGACCCAGTACTTC.